The subject of this entry is one T cell receptor beta chain. The antigen is not known. This specimen belongs to a study of OX40 agonist ivuxolimab in advanced cancers. Overall study results and limits: At 0.1-3.0 mg/kg, partial responders had clonal expansion among the lowest observed.

Sequenced by immunoSEQ multiplex PCR; TCRdb stores in-frame clones only, minus some. The sample has roughly 65,000 clones; just over 90% are singletons. The V end was cut by 3 bases, the J end by 7 bases, with 13 bases between. Germline values: CDR1 SGHDT, CDR2 YYEEEE. CDR3 size: 13 residues. This sample comprised CD4+ or CD8+ T cells sorted from blood, obtained in a trial of the OX40 agonist ivuxolimab. This sequence was found in an adult with an advanced solid tumor such as melanoma, head and neck, liver or kidney cancer. The J gene is TRBJ1-2, the V gene TRBV5-6; D remains unclear. The CDR3 region has the DNA TGTGCCAGCAGCTCTTCGGCTTTCAGTGGCTACACCTTC. Protein product: CASSSSAFSGYTF.